These T cell receptor beta chains were read from a single sample in a study of cytotoxic CD8 clonotypes in ibrutinib-treated CLL. Sequencing was performed with immunoSEQ multiplex PCR; in TCRdb, only in-frame clones are kept and a portion is missing. The sample shows 160,000 or so clones, roughly 84% of them seen only once. The sample here was PBMCs, taken at disease progression, from a patient treated with ibrutinib. The receptors were sampled from a human donor with chronic lymphocytic leukemia. Both conserved end residues are part of each CDR3. A D gene is named only where the DNA matches it firmly. Some rows mark clone size as missing; the rest say once, few, many or name a class of expanded clone.

V	J	size	D	CDR3	DNA
TRBV5-1	TRBJ2-7	NA	TRBD2	CASSLGGLAGPREQYF	TGCGCCAGCAGCTTGGGGGGACTAGCGGGACCCCGTGAGCAGTACTTC
TRBV5-1	TRBJ2-7	NA	NA	CASSWGWGSSYEQYF	TGCGCCAGCAGCTGGGGTTGGGGAAGCTCCTACGAGCAGTACTTC
TRBV10-3	TRBJ1-1	NA	NA	CASSDGLGSSTEAFF	TGTGCCTCCTCGGACGGCTTGGGGTCGAGCACTGAAGCTTTCTTT
TRBV4-1	TRBJ2-2	few	TRBD2	CASSPVAGTNTGELFF	TGCGCCAGCAGCCCCGTAGCGGGAACGAACACCGGGGAGCTGTTTTTT
TRBV27	TRBJ2-2	NA	TRBD2	CASSFWGLAGAERGGELFF	TGTGCCAGCAGTTTCTGGGGACTAGCGGGAGCTGAGAGGGGCGGGGAGCTGTTTTTT
TRBV25-1	TRBJ2-7	NA	NA	CASSGSYEGRSYEQYF	TGTGCCAGCAGTGGCAGCTACGAGGGACGGAGCTACGAGCAGTACTTC
TRBV29-1	TRBJ2-7	NA	TRBD1	CSVERDSQPYEQYF	TGCAGCGTTGAGAGGGACAGCCAACCCTACGAGCAGTACTTC
TRBV6-1	TRBJ1-5	once	TRBD1	CASSRDRGLGQPQHF	TGTGCCAGCAGTCGGGACAGGGGGCTAGGGCAGCCCCAGCATTTT
TRBV23-1	TRBJ2-2	few	TRBD1	CASNIGQGWNTGELFF	TGCGCCAGCAACATCGGACAGGGGTGGAACACCGGGGAGCTGTTTTTT
TRBV27	TRBJ1-3	NA	NA	CASRMGAGSGNTIYF	TGTGCCAGTCGTATGGGGGCAGGATCCGGAAACACCATATATTTT
TRBV11-2	TRBJ1-1	once	NA	CASSLDMGWEAFF	TGTGCCAGCAGCTTAGATATGGGGTGGGAAGCTTTCTTT
TRBV29-1	TRBJ1-5	NA	NA	CSVKEQHGATSQHF	TGCAGTGTCAAGGAACAACACGGGGCTACCTCACAGCATTTT
TRBV9	TRBJ2-1	NA	NA	CASGRGDNEQFF	TGTGCCAGCGGGAGGGGGGACAATGAGCAGTTCTTC
TRBV27	TRBJ2-7	NA	NA	CASSLGQLYEQYF	TGTGCCAGCAGTTTGGGGCAGCTCTACGAGCAGTACTTC
TRBV29-1	TRBJ1-1	once	NA	CSVAEAVLNTEAFF	TGCAGCGTTGCCGAAGCAGTCTTGAACACTGAAGCTTTCTTT
TRBV11-3	TRBJ1-3	once	NA	CASGWMTGNTIYF	TGTGCCAGCGGCTGGATGACTGGAAACACCATATATTTT
TRBV2	TRBJ2-1	NA	NA	CASSLRGEEGEQFF	TGTGCCAGCAGTTTGCGCGGCGAGGAGGGTGAGCAGTTCTTC
TRBV5-6	TRBJ2-3	NA	TRBD2	CASSLRGAGGFTDTQYF	TGTGCCAGCAGCCTCAGGGGAGCGGGAGGATTCACAGATACGCAGTATTTT
TRBV29-1	TRBJ2-3	NA	NA	CSVEGHNAPDTQYF	TGCAGCGTTGAAGGCCACAACGCCCCTGATACGCAGTATTTT
TRBV9	TRBJ2-7	few	TRBD2	CASSKLAGGRNEQYF	TGTGCCAGCAGCAAGTTAGCGGGAGGGAGAAACGAGCAGTACTTC
TRBV6-1	TRBJ2-7	NA	TRBD2	CASSDPTSGSGGEQYF	TGTGCCAGCAGTGACCCTACTAGCGGGAGTGGTGGCGAGCAGTACTTC
TRBV11-3	TRBJ2-1	once	NA	CASSLRSGNEQFF	TGTGCCAGCAGCTTACGTAGTGGAAATGAGCAGTTCTTC
TRBV30	TRBJ1-1	NA	NA	CAWSVSVNTEAFF	TGTGCCTGGAGTGTATCTGTGAACACTGAAGCTTTCTTT
TRBV6-5	TRBJ2-2	NA	NA	CASREVANTGELFF	TGTGCCAGCAGAGAGGTAGCGAACACCGGGGAGCTGTTTTTT
TRBV7-9	TRBJ2-1	once	TRBD2	CASSFSSGRVYNEQFF	TGTGCCAGCAGCTTTTCTAGCGGGAGGGTTTACAATGAGCAGTTCTTC
TRBV6-5	TRBJ1-2	NA	TRBD1	CASSKYRGYGYTF	TGTGCCAGCAGTAAATACAGGGGATATGGCTACACCTTC
TRBV28	TRBJ2-1	NA	TRBD2	CASTPVLGSGGLGYNEQFF	TGTGCCAGCACCCCCGTTCTAGGTAGCGGGGGACTTGGGTACAATGAGCAGTTCTTC
TRBV5-6	TRBJ2-2	NA	TRBD2	CASSLWSQREWGNTGELFF	TGTGCCAGCAGCTTGTGGAGTCAGCGGGAGTGGGGGAACACCGGGGAGCTGTTTTTT
TRBV4-3	TRBJ2-5	NA	NA	CASSQEGYGSKETQYF	TGCGCCAGCAGCCAAGAGGGGTACGGGAGTAAAGAGACCCAGTACTTC
TRBV18	TRBJ1-1	NA	NA	CASSPPTGLRDTEAFF	TGTGCCAGCTCACCGCCTACAGGGTTGAGGGACACTGAAGCTTTCTTT
TRBV27	TRBJ1-1	NA	NA	CASSLDRYTEAFF	TGTGCCAGCAGTCTAGACAGATACACTGAAGCTTTCTTT
TRBV5-1	TRBJ1-4	NA	NA	CASRPLGATNEKLFF	TGCGCCAGCAGACCGTTGGGAGCAACTAATGAAAAACTGTTTTTT
TRBV28	TRBJ2-4	NA	TRBD1	CASSGQGNIQYF	TGTGCCAGCAGCGGACAGGGAAACATTCAGTACTTC
TRBV6-4	TRBJ1-2	NA	TRBD1	CASSESGQGMRGYTF	TGTGCCAGCAGTGAATCAGGACAGGGTATGAGAGGCTACACCTTC
TRBV2	TRBJ2-7	NA	TRBD1	CASNIRTGVYEQYF	TGTGCCAGCAACATCAGGACAGGGGTCTACGAGCAGTACTTC
TRBV19	TRBJ2-7	NA	NA	CASSTPQRAPYEQYF	TGTGCCAGTAGTACCCCCCAGCGGGCACCCTACGAGCAGTACTTC
TRBV9	TRBJ1-2	NA	NA	CASSGSRRIGGYTF	TGTGCCAGCAGCGGGTCGCGGCGGATAGGTGGGTACACCTTC
TRBV28	TRBJ1-2	once	NA	CASSLWVHLAGYTF	TGTGCCAGCAGTTTATGGGTCCACCTGGCTGGCTACACCTTC
TRBV7-9	TRBJ1-3	NA	NA	CASRDNRDTGNTIYF	TGTGCCAGCAGAGATAACCGGGACACTGGAAACACCATATATTTT
TRBV11-2	TRBJ2-1	NA	NA	CASSFPGGVAEQFF	TGTGCCAGCAGCTTCCCTGGAGGGGTGGCTGAGCAGTTCTTC
TRBV14	TRBJ2-7	NA	NA	CASSQDRGLGDLYEQYF	TGTGCCAGCAGCCAAGATCGTGGTTTGGGGGACCTCTACGAGCAGTACTTC
TRBV30	TRBJ2-4	NA	NA	CAWSPPGVGNIQYF	TGTGCCTGGAGTCCCCCAGGAGTGGGAAACATTCAGTACTTC
TRBV5-6	TRBJ2-7	NA	TRBD1	CASSRGQLGAYEQYF	TGTGCCAGCAGCCGGGGACAGCTAGGAGCTTACGAGCAGTACTTC
TRBV19	TRBJ2-7	NA	TRBD2	CASSPLASGAEQYF	TGTGCCAGTAGCCCCCTTGCTAGCGGGGCTGAGCAGTACTTC
TRBV11-3	TRBJ2-7	once	TRBD2	CASSSRTGLSGSVYEQYF	TGTGCCAGCAGCTCCCGCACAGGGCTTAGCGGGAGTGTTTACGAGCAGTACTTC
TRBV27	TRBJ1-2	NA	NA	CASSRRLGGRPYGYTF	TGTGCCAGCAGTAGAAGACTAGGAGGGAGGCCCTATGGCTACACCTTC
TRBV6-1	TRBJ1-2	few	TRBD1	CASSRLGQDPYGYTF	TGTGCCAGCAGTCGGCTCGGACAGGATCCCTATGGCTACACCTTC
TRBV7-9	TRBJ2-5	NA	NA	CASSAGSGTQYF	TGTGCCAGCAGCGCGGGGAGTGGGACCCAGTACTTC
TRBV4-1	TRBJ2-1	NA	TRBD2	CASSQDQAGPYNEQFF	TGCGCCAGCAGCCAAGATCAAGCGGGACCCTACAATGAGCAGTTCTTC
TRBV2	TRBJ2-5	NA	NA	CASSEGLRDQETQYF	TGTGCCAGCAGTGAGGGTTTGCGGGACCAAGAGACCCAGTACTTC
TRBV2	TRBJ2-5	once	NA	CASSGGGDPRQYF	TGTGCCAGCAGTGGGGGCGGGGACCCCCGCCAGTACTTC
TRBV9	TRBJ2-3	NA	TRBD2	CASSLAEGLYTDTQYF	TGTGCCAGCAGCCTTGCTGAGGGACTATATACAGATACGCAGTATTTT